This passage covers 17 T cell receptor beta chains from one sample sequenced in a study of T cell changes during pregnancy in multiple sclerosis. This table comes from immunoSEQ multiplex PCR, and its TCRdb copy is limited to in-frame clones, with some not included. Here the sample spans some 80,000 clones, about 90% being singletons. The source was peripheral blood, collected before pregnancy. These TCRs come from a female donor with multiple sclerosis, enrolled in a pregnancy study.

The chain couples TRBV5-6 to TRBJ2-3; 7 nucleotides align to TRBD1. The V and J ends lost 3 bases and 2 bases, in that order; junction bases with no gene match: 15. CDR1 is SGHDT, CDR2 YYEEEE, per germline. The CDR3 has 18 residues. CDR3 sequence reads: CASSSLNDRVLYTDTQYF. DNA for the CDR3: TGTGCCAGCAGCTCCCTCAATGACAGGGTATTATACACAGATACGCAGTATTTT.

The chain recombines TRBV19 with TRBJ1-2, with 8 nucleotides matching TRBD1. The V gene's germline CDR1 is LNHDA and CDR2 SQIVND (reference sequence). CDR3 length: 16 amino acids. The V and J ends lost 6 bases and 3 bases, in that order; junction bases with no gene match: 12. Written as DNA, the CDR3 is TGTGCCAGTAGCATCCTGCAGGGGGCCGGTGACTATGGCTACACCTTC. Amino acids: CASSILQGAGDYGYTF.

The gene calls are TRBV6-5 and TRBJ2-3; 11 nucleotides line up with TRBD2. CDR1 MNHEY and CDR2 SVGAGI come from the germline V gene. The CDR3 has 16 residues. After removal of 4 bases from V and 3 bases from J, the junction contained 6 bases not matched to a gene. The CDR3 loop is CASSWTSGRGTDTQYF. CDR3 DNA sequence: TGTGCCAGCAGTTGGACTAGCGGGCGAGGAACAGATACGCAGTATTTT.

This chain uses TRBV30 with TRBJ2-7; 7 bases match TRBD2. The CDR3 extends over 15 amino acids. The V and J ends lost 2 bases and 6 bases, in that order; junction bases with no gene match: 13. Germline values: CDR1 GTSNPN, CDR2 SVGIG (reference sequence). This CDR3 reads CAWSHQGLPRFEQYF. CDR3 sequence (DNA): TGTGCCTGGAGTCACCAGGGACTACCAAGGTTCGAGCAGTACTTC.

The rearrangement links TRBV7-9 to TRBJ2-7; 12 positions agree with TRBD2. In germline, CDR1 is SEHNR, CDR2 FQNEAQ (reference sequence). The CDR3 extends over 13 amino acids. With 5 bases clipped from V and 6 bases from J, the junction kept 2 bases outside the gene matches. As DNA, the CDR3 is TGTGCCAGCAGCCCACTAGCGGGAGGCGAGCAGTACTTC. This sequence encodes CASSPLAGGEQYF.

The chain recombines TRBV4-2 with TRBJ2-7; 9 nucleotides agree with TRBD2. The germline gives CDR1 LGHNA, CDR2 YNFKEQ. Losses at the gene ends were 0 bases for V and 5 bases for J; bases not matched to a gene: 14. The CDR3 spans 18 residues. The CDR3 loop is CASSQETPLAGVADEQYF. In nucleotides, the CDR3 is TGTGCCAGCAGCCAAGAGACACCCTTAGCGGGAGTGGCCGACGAGCAGTACTTC.

The chain has TRBV5-8 and TRBJ2-3; 8 bases are a match to TRBD1. CDR1 and CDR2 from the germline V gene are SGHTS and YDEGEE. This CDR3 has 14 amino acids. The V and J ends lost 3 bases and 6 bases, in that order; junction bases with no gene match: 6. The CDR3 DNA reads TGTGCCAGCAGCTGGACAGGGATAGGCGATACGCAGTATTTT. The encoded protein is CASSWTGIGDTQYF.

DNA for the CDR3: TGTGCCTGGAGTGCACCGGGACAGGCATCCGGGGAGCTGTTTTTT. Translation gives CAWSAPGQASGELFF. The chain carries TRBV30 and TRBJ2-2; 8 bases match TRBD1. Germline CDR1 is GTSNPN and CDR2 is SVGIG (reference sequence). The CDR3 extends over 15 amino acids. J was trimmed by 6 bases and V by 1 base; bases with no gene match: 7.

The J gene is TRBJ1-1, the V gene TRBV14; D remains ambiguous. Looked up from germline, CDR1 is SGHDN and CDR2 is FVKESK. V was shortened by 3 bases and J by 2 bases, with 13 bases between the two germline ends. The CDR3 spans 15 residues. CDR3 DNA: TGTGCCAGCAGCCACACACTCCGGGTCAACACTGAAGCTTTCTTT. It encodes CASSHTLRVNTEAFF.

The rearrangement links TRBV2 to TRBJ2-7; 9 bases map to TRBD1. The CDR3 sequence is 14 residues long. Germline V gene sequence: CDR1 SNHLY, CDR2 FYNNEI. Trimming removed 5 bases from V and 2 bases from J; junction bases left unmatched: 4. CDR3 in amino acids: CASSLRTGAYEQYF. DNA for the CDR3: TGTGCCAGCAGTTTAAGGACAGGGGCCTACGAGCAGTACTTC.

The CDR3 nucleotides read TGTGCCAGCAGCGAGGGGGCGCAAACTGAAGCTTTCTTT. It specifies CASSEGAQTEAFF. The V gene is TRBV9, the J gene TRBJ1-1; 7 nucleotides agree with TRBD1. Germline CDR1 and CDR2: SGDLS and YYNGEE. CDR3 length equals 13 residues. J gave up 5 bases and V 3 bases, and 4 bases lay outside the gene matches.

The rearrangement links TRBV28 to TRBJ1-1, with 7 bases lining up with TRBD1. Per the germline V gene, CDR1 is MDHEN and CDR2 is SYDVKM. V shed 4 bases and J 0 bases; nucleotides not matched to a gene: 5. CDR3 length equals 15 residues. Written as DNA, the CDR3 is TGTGCCAGCAGTTCCTCAGGACAGGTGAACACTGAAGCTTTCTTT. It codes for CASSSSGQVNTEAFF.

V is TRBV28 and J is TRBJ2-1; no clear D. V shed 5 bases and J shed 2 bases, with 13 bases lying between them. The CDR3 length is 15 residues. Germline-derived CDR1 and CDR2 are MDHEN and SYDVKM. The CDR3 DNA reads as TGTGCCAGCAGTGCTTTTTCTGCGACCTACAATGAGCAGTTCTTC. Translating gives CASSAFSATYNEQFF.

This clone appeared a single time. The genes are TRBV6-6 and TRBJ2-5; perhaps TRBD1 as D (6 bases). This CDR3 contains 14 residues. The V gene's germline CDR1 is MNHNY and CDR2 SVGAGI (reference sequence). V lost 6 bases to trimming and J lost 2 bases, with 13 bases between them. CDR3 DNA: TGTGCCAGCAGGCCTACAGGGTCACAAGAGACCCAGTACTTC. Translation: CASRPTGSQETQYF.

This rearrangement joins TRBV28 to TRBJ2-1, with TRBD2 matching over 7 bases. The germline CDR1 and CDR2 sequences are MDHEN and SYDVKM. The CDR3 has 19 amino acids. V gave up 7 bases and J gave up 0 bases; unmatched junction bases: 18. The CDR3 loop is CASTKLGGGSYLSYNEQFF. CDR3 nucleotide sequence: TGTGCCAGCACCAAGCTAGGTGGCGGGAGTTACCTCTCCTACAATGAGCAGTTCTTC.

This clone was seen only a few times. The CDR3 nucleotides are TGCGCCAGCAGCCAAGATCCTAGTACCACTGAAGCTTTCTTT. This codes for CASSQDPSTTEAFF. The chain links TRBV4-3 to TRBJ1-1; D ambiguous. This CDR3 spans 14 amino acids. V lost 0 bases to trimming and J lost 4 bases, with 9 bases between them. In germline, CDR1 is LGHNA, CDR2 YSLEER.

The V gene is TRBV19, the J gene TRBJ2-7; D is uncertain. The V and J ends lost 5 bases and 2 bases respectively, with 10 bases between them. Per germline, CDR1 LNHDA and CDR2 SQIVND (reference sequence). The CDR3 contains 13 residues. This CDR3 is CASSSRMTYEQYF. The CDR3 bases are TGTGCCAGTAGTTCGCGGATGACCTACGAGCAGTACTTC.